Below, 9 T cell receptor beta chains from the same sample are listed, as sequenced in a study of human T cells and chemical hapten exposure. TCRdb re-derived calls from the RACE reads in MiXCR, one entry per CDR3 protein. This sample has roughly 250,000 distinct CDR3 sequences; about 9% occur once, and the top ten carry 2% to 2.5%. Stated time point: pre-sensitization, week 0. The sample's treatment: therapeutic diphenylcyclopropenone sensitization with weekly scalp DPC. Material: whole blood, obtained in connection with sensitization to the hapten diphenylcyclopropenone (DPC). These receptors were collected from a woman in her thirties or forties with alopecia areata. Some clones in this sample may be carry-over from other donors' samples.

V and J are TRBV5-4 and TRBJ2-3; D gene unclear. Trimming took 0 bases from V and 3 from J, leaving 8 bases between them. The CDR3 runs 14 residues. The germline CDR1 and CDR2 sequences are SGHNT and YYREEE (reference sequence). The DNA for the CDR3 is TGTGCCAGCAGCTTGGCCCCTAAAACAGATACGCAGTATTTT. This codes for CASSLAPKTDTQYF.

This clonotype was seen many times. This sequence joins TRBV7-2 and TRBJ2-1; D not resolved. The CDR3 spans 13 residues. V was cut by 1 base and J by 7 bases, with 8 bases left in between. Germline CDR1 and CDR2: SGHTA and FQGNSA. The CDR3 is CASSLDLNNEQFF. CDR3 in DNA: TGTGCCAGCAGCTTAGATCTAAATAATGAGCAGTTCTTC.

The chain carries TRBV28 and TRBJ2-7; 11 bases agree with TRBD2. This CDR3 contains 13 residues. The germline V gene encodes CDR1 MDHEN and CDR2 SYDVKM. The J segment lost 7 bases and the V segment lost 5 bases, leaving 4 bases of the junction unmatched. The CDR3 DNA reads TGTGCCAGCAGTGGTAGCGGGAGGGGGGAGCAGTACTTC. Its protein is CASSGSGRGEQYF. Combining the CDR3 with reference TRBV28 and TRBJ2-7 gives the whole variable domain DVKVTQSSRYLVKRTGEKVFLECVQDMDHENMFWYRQDPGLGLRLIYFSYDVKMKEKGDIPEGYSVSREKKERFSLILESASTNQTSMYLCASSGSGRGEQYFGPGTRLTVT.

The chain is built from TRBV12-3 or TRBV12-4 and TRBJ1-4; the D gene is possibly TRBD1 (6 bases). The CDR3 runs to 15 residues. V was pared by 6 bases and J by 2 bases, with 13 bases between. This CDR3 reads CASSFRGATNEKLFF. The CDR3 DNA is TGTGCCAGCAGCTTCAGGGGCGCTACTAATGAAAAACTGTTTTTT.

This clonotype showed up just a few times. V usage is TRBV7-9 and J usage is TRBJ1-4; 8 nucleotides align to TRBD1. This CDR3 has 15 residues. Germline CDR1 is SEHNR and CDR2 is FQNEAQ (reference sequence). Trimming took 7 bases from V and 4 from J; bases not matched to a gene: 8. CDR3 protein: CASMLRQGLNEKLFF. The CDR3 DNA reads TGTGCCAGCATGCTTAGACAGGGGCTTAATGAAAAACTGTTTTTT. Using reference TRBV7-9 and TRBJ1-4 for the parts outside the CDR3, the full variable domain is DTGVSQNPRHKITKRGQNVTFRCDPISEHNRLYWYRQTLGQGPEFLTYFQNEAQLEKSRLLSDRFSAERPKGSFSTLEIQRTEQGDSAMYLCASMLRQGLNEKLFFGSGTQLSVL.

V usage is TRBV5-1 and J usage is TRBJ2-1; no clear D gene. Germline V gene sequence: CDR1 SGHRS, CDR2 YFSETQ. The length of the CDR3 is 15 residues. The V end lost 4 bases, the J end lost 2 bases, and 13 bases lay between the germline ends. CDR3 sequence reads: CASSLRTEPYNEQFF. In nucleotides, the CDR3 is TGCGCCAGCAGCCTTAGGACCGAACCCTACAATGAGCAGTTCTTC.

This rearrangement joins TRBV20-1 to TRBJ1-1, with TRBD1 matching 7 bases. Trimming at V came to 1 base and at J to 0 bases, leaving 8 bases not matched to a gene. CDR3 length equals 16 residues. Germline assignment: CDR1 DFQATT and CDR2 SNEGSKA (reference sequence). This CDR3 reads CSARGGGGWMNTEAFF. The CDR3 DNA reads as TGCAGTGCTAGAGGGGGAGGGGGCTGGATGAACACTGAAGCTTTCTTT.

This clonotype was recorded a few times. This rearrangement joins TRBV4-2 to TRBJ1-1, with TRBD1 as a possible D gene (5 bases). The germline gives CDR1 LGHNA, CDR2 YNFKEQ. The CDR3 is 16 amino acids. Trimming shortened V by 0 bases and J by 5 bases, and 16 bases separated the two germline ends. CDR3 region: CASSQDLGRVMTEAFF. In DNA form, the CDR3 reads TGTGCCAGCAGCCAAGATCTGGGCAGGGTGATGACTGAAGCTTTCTTT.

This clonotype was observed a few times. The chain carries TRBV12-3 or TRBV12-4 and TRBJ1-4; unclear D gene. V was shortened by 3 bases and J by 12 bases, with 17 bases between the two germline ends. This CDR3 spans 14 amino acids. CDR3 loop: CASSFPHYPEELFF. The DNA for the CDR3 is TGTGCCAGCAGTTTCCCCCACTACCCCGAGGAACTGTTTTTT.